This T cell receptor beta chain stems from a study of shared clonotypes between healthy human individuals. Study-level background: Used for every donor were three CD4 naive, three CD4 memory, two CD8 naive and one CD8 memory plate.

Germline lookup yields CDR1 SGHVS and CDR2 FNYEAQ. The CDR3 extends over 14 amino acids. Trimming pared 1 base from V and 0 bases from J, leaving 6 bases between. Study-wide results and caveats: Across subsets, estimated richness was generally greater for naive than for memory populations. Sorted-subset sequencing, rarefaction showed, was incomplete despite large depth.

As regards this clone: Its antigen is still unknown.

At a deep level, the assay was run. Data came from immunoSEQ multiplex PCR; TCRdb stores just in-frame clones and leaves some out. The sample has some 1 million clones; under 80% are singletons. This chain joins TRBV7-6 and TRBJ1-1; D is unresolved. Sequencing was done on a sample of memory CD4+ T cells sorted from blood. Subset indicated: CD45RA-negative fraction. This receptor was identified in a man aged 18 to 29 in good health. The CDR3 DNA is TGTGCCAGCAGCTTAGAATCGGTGAACACTGAAGCTTTCTTT. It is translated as CASSLESVNTEAFF.